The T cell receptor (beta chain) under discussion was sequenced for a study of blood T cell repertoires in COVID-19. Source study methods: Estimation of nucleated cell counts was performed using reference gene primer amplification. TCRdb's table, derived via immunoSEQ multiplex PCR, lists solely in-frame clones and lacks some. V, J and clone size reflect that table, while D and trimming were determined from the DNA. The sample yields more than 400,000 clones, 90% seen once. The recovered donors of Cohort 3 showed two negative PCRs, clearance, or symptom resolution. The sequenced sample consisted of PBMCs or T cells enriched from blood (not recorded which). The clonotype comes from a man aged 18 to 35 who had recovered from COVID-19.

The CDR3 loop reads CASSLATMETQYF. The CDR3 DNA follows: TGTGCCAGCAGCTTGGCTACGATGGAGACCCAGTACTTC. The J gene is TRBJ2-5, the V gene TRBV5-4; D unresolved. The V gene's germline CDR1 is SGHNT and CDR2 YYREEE (reference sequence). This CDR3 has 13 amino acids. Between the trimmed V and J ends, which lost 0 bases and 5 bases, there was a span of 8 bases.